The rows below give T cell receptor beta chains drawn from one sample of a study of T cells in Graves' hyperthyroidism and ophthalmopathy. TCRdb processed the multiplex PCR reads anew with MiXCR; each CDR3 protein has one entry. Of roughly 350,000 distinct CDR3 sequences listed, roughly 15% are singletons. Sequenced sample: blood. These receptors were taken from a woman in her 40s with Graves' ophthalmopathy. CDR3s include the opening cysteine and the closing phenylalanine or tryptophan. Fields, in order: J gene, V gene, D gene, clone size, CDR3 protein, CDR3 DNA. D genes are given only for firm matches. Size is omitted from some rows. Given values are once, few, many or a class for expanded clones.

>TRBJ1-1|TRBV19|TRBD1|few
CASSWGQGIFEAFF
TGTGCCAGTAGTTGGGGACAGGGGATCTTTGAAGCTTTCTTT
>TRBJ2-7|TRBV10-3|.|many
CAISEVGDKGNEQYF
TGTGCCATCAGTGAGGTAGGGGACAAAGGTAACGAGCAGTACTTC
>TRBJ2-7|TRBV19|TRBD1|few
CASSMVGTGVEQYF
TGTGCCAGTAGTATGGTCGGGACAGGGGTCGAGCAGTACTTC
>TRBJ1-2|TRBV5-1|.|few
CATSLGPRYGYTF
TGCGCCACCTCCTTGGGACCGCGCTATGGCTACACCTTC
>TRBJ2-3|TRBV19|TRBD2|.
CASSTLAGATQYF
TGTGCCAGTAGTACCTTAGCGGGAGCTACGCAGTATTTT
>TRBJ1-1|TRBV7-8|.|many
CASSDFPPEAFF
TGTGCCAGCAGCGACTTCCCCCCTGAAGCTTTCTTT
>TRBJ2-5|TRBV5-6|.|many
CASSLLGGLYQETQYF
TGTGCCAGCAGCTTACTCGGGGGGCTGTACCAAGAGACCCAGTACTTC
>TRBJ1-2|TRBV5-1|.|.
CASSLYPGNGYTF
TGCGCCAGCAGCTTGTATCCCGGAAATGGCTACACCTTC
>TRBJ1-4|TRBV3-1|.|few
CASSQATVDNEKLFF
TGTGCCAGCAGCCAAGCGACAGTAGATAATGAAAAACTGTTTTTT
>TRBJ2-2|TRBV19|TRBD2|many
CASRDGREGSGELFF
TGTGCCAGTAGGGACGGACGGGAGGGCTCCGGGGAGCTGTTTTTT
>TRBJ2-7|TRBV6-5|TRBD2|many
CASSYSLAGRPYEQYF
TGTGCCAGCAGTTACTCACTAGCGGGGAGACCCTACGAGCAGTACTTC
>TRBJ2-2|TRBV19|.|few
CASSIGSNTGELFF
TGTGCCAGTAGTATAGGGTCGAACACCGGGGAGCTGTTTTTT
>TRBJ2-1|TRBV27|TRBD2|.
CASSLSSGRNEQFF
TGTGCCAGCAGTTTATCTAGCGGGAGAAATGAGCAGTTCTTC